This TCR beta chain was captured by sequencing in a study of T cell responses to AZD1222 COVID-19 vaccine. Findings and limits, study-wide: Clonal diversity may have been underestimated, and the donors were mostly white British, with more females than males. The study reported that nearly half of spike-specific TCRs target unmutated variant regions.

Some clones are missing from TCRdb's copy, which holds only in-frame ones; the method was immunoSEQ multiplex PCR. Of about 100,000 clones listed, 87% are singletons. The CDR3 sequence is 14 residues long. Germline V lookup: CDR1 KGHSH, CDR2 LQKENI. V was cut by 6 bases and J by 2 bases, with 13 bases left in between. With regard to this clone: The antigen remains unidentified.

The rearrangement links TRBV18 to TRBJ1-2; D perhaps matches TRBD1 (6 bases). The receptor's source is an adult who received the AZD1222 COVID-19 vaccine. This material consisted of peripheral blood, taken 28 days after the second AZD1222 dose. This chain's CDR3 is CASSPDSTNYGYTF. The DNA for the CDR3 is TGTGCCAGCTCCCCGGACAGCACCAACTATGGCTACACCTTC.